This T cell receptor (beta chain) is drawn from a study of cytomegalovirus exposure and HLA in healthy donors. Notes on the study in general: Later, TCR association rates were found to vary by HLA locus, highest for DRB1 and lowest for HLA-C.

As concerns this clone: Its target is not known.

The CDR3 runs 16 residues. Trimming removed 4 bases from V and 6 bases from J; junction bases left unmatched: 12. CDR1 is LGHNA and CDR2 is YSLEER in the germline V gene. Primers included in the PCR were 60 Vbeta and 13 Jbeta primers. As originally analysed: Some 11 million of the about 80 million unique TCR beta chains counted in a later analysis were shared. Assay used: immunoSEQ multiplex PCR; TCRdb lists only in-frame clones, some missing. V and J calls and clone size are as listed in that table; D and trimming were resolved from the DNA. The data hold 50,000 to 75,000 clones, with around 83% observed a single time.

This rearrangement joins TRBV4-3 to TRBJ2-1, with TRBD2 matching 7 bases. This receptor was identified in a human donor in good health. The material sequenced was PBMCs. Written as DNA, the CDR3 is TGCGCCAGCAGCCCCAAGAGTGGGAGGGGCGGCAATGAGCAGTTCTTC. Translated: CASSPKSGRGGNEQFF.